This passage covers 27 T cell receptor beta chains from one sample sequenced in a study of memory CD4+ T cells and cytomegalovirus serostatus. The sort gate was single viable CD3+CD4+CD8-CD45RO+ cells for memory CD4+ T cells. Profiled with immunoSEQ multiplex PCR; TCRdb holds only in-frame clones, not every one. The table has tens of thousands of clones, roughly four fifths seen once; the top ten hold 1.6%. The sequencing sample was made of memory CD4+ T cells from blood. The origin of the receptors is an adult in good health and CMV-seronegative.

The chain employs TRBV5-1 and TRBJ1-5; 9 positions agree with TRBD1. In germline, CDR1 is SGHRS, CDR2 YFSETQ. This CDR3 has 14 residues. The V and J ends lost 4 bases and 2 bases, in that order; junction bases with no gene match: 1. The CDR3 sequence is CASSRTGGNQPQHF. In nucleotides, the CDR3 is TGCGCCAGCAGCAGGACAGGGGGCAATCAGCCCCAGCATTTT.

This clone was observed a handful of times. The gene calls are TRBV4-1 and TRBJ1-2; D is uncertain. Germline V lookup: CDR1 MGHRA, CDR2 YSYEKL. The V end lost 4 bases, the J end lost 7 bases, and 19 bases lay between the germline ends. The CDR3 extends over 15 amino acids. The CDR3 DNA sequence: TGCGCCAGCAGCCCCGGTGCCCTTGGTTCGTTTGGCTACACCTTC. Protein: CASSPGALGSFGYTF.

This clone showed up just a few times. J is TRBJ2-2 and V is TRBV10-3, with D hard to call. V shed 4 bases and J shed 1 base, with 7 bases lying between them. The CDR3 length is 14 residues. CDR1 ENHRY and CDR2 SYGVKD come from the germline V gene. CDR3 in amino acids: CAISASLNTGELFF. In nucleotides, the CDR3 is TGTGCCATCAGTGCGTCGCTGAACACCGGGGAGCTGTTTTTT.

The rearrangement uses TRBV7-2 and TRBJ2-7, with 9 bases matching TRBD1. The junction had 6 bases not matched to a gene; V was cut back by 3 bases and J by 0 bases. The CDR3 has 16 residues. The germline CDR1 and CDR2 sequences are SGHTA and FQGNSA. CDR3 in amino acids: CASSFLVGQGSYEQYF. DNA of the CDR3: TGTGCCAGCAGCTTTCTCGTGGGACAGGGCTCCTACGAGCAGTACTTC.

This chain links TRBV14 with TRBJ1-6, with 9 positions matching TRBD1. Per germline, CDR1 SGHDN and CDR2 FVKESK. The V and J ends lost 1 base and 13 bases, in that order; junction bases with no gene match: 5. The CDR3 spans 14 residues. DNA of the CDR3: TGTGCCAGCAGCCAAGCCGGGACAGGGACCCCCCTCCACTTT. Its translation: CASSQAGTGTPLHF.

V and J are TRBV7-2 and TRBJ2-6; D is ambiguous. The germline CDR1 and CDR2 sequences are SGHTA and FQGNSA. The CDR3 sequence is 13 residues long. V lost 7 bases and J 0 bases, leaving 4 bases between the germline ends. In DNA, the CDR3 is TGTGCCAGCAAGAGCTCTGGGGCCAACGTCCTGACTTTC. Amino acid sequence: CASKSSGANVLTF.

This clone has a handful of counts. The chain combines TRBV19 with TRBJ1-1; 11 nucleotides align to TRBD1. Per the germline V gene, CDR1 is LNHDA and CDR2 is SQIVND (reference sequence). CDR3 size: 16 residues. After removal of 5 bases from V and 4 bases from J, the junction contained 9 bases not matched to a gene. In nucleotides, the CDR3 is TGTGCCAGTAGTGCTTCGGACAGGGGGCGGGTCACTGAAGCTTTCTTT. Translation gives CASSASDRGRVTEAFF.

The gene calls are TRBV5-5 and TRBJ1-1; 7 bases match TRBD1. The length of the CDR3 is 15 residues. J gave up 0 bases and V 3 bases, and 5 bases lay outside the gene matches. Germline V CDR1 and CDR2: SGHKS, YYEKEE (reference sequence). The CDR3 is CASSSRQGMNTEAFF. DNA for the CDR3: TGTGCCAGCAGCTCCCGACAGGGAATGAACACTGAAGCTTTCTTT.

The chain is built from TRBV28 and TRBJ1-1, with D possibly TRBD1 on 5 matching bases. V gave up 9 bases and J gave up 5 bases, with 19 bases separating them. The CDR3 totals 14 residues. CDR1 and CDR2 (germline): MDHEN, SYDVKM. DNA for the CDR3: TGTGCCAGTACTGCAACACAGGCCAGGACTGAAGCTTTCTTT. This gives the protein CASTATQARTEAFF.

This clone was counted between two and nine times. The rearrangement joins TRBV6-6 to TRBJ2-7; 10 nucleotides line up with TRBD1. The CDR3 has 14 amino acids. Per the germline V gene, CDR1 is MNHNY and CDR2 is SVGAGI (reference sequence). The V and J ends lost 5 bases and 3 bases, in that order; junction bases with no gene match: 4. This CDR3 is CASSNDRGLYEQYF. As DNA, the CDR3 is TGTGCCAGCAGTAACGACAGGGGGCTCTACGAGCAGTACTTC.

The rearrangement joins TRBV2 to TRBJ1-3; perhaps TRBD1 as D (6 bases). V lost 4 bases, J lost 2 bases, and 6 bases lay in between. This CDR3 has 13 amino acids. Germline-derived CDR1 and CDR2 are SNHLY and FYNNEI. The CDR3 sequence is CASSGTAGNTIYF. CDR3 in DNA: TGTGCCAGCAGTGGGACAGCTGGAAACACCATATATTTT.

This chain uses TRBV7-9 with TRBJ2-7, with D possibly matching TRBD2 (6 bases). Trimming stripped 6 bases from V and 6 bases from J, with 15 bases between. This CDR3 comprises 13 residues. The V gene's germline CDR1 is SEHNR and CDR2 FQNEAQ (reference sequence). The CDR3 region has the DNA TGTGCCAGCAGTTTGGAACTAGCCGCCGAGCAGTACTTC. Its translation is CASSLELAAEQYF.

This clone has a single count. The chain carries TRBV28 and TRBJ1-6, with 8 bases fitting TRBD1. In germline, CDR1 is MDHEN, CDR2 SYDVKM. The CDR3 is 15 residues long. The V segment lost 6 bases and the J segment 10 bases; nucleotides outside the gene matches: 11. The CDR3 sequence: CASSSQDRALSPLHF. As DNA, the CDR3 is TGTGCCAGCAGCTCCCAGGACAGGGCGCTCTCACCCCTCCACTTT.

The rearrangement joins TRBV4-2 to TRBJ1-2; 8 bases align to TRBD1. From germline, CDR1 is LGHNA and CDR2 YNFKEQ. J was trimmed by 2 bases and V by 0 bases; bases with no gene match: 5. The CDR3 has 16 amino acids. CDR3 bases: TGTGCCAGCAGCCAAGATAACGCAGGGGGCAACTATGGCTACACCTTC. Its protein product is CASSQDNAGGNYGYTF.

This chain uses TRBV6-5 with TRBJ1-5, with 9 nucleotides matching TRBD1. V shed 5 bases and J 5 bases; nucleotides not matched to a gene: 7. Germline lookup yields CDR1 MNHEY and CDR2 SVGAGI. The CDR3 spans 15 residues. CDR3 DNA: TGTGCCAGCAGTCCGGACAGGGGCAGGCATCAGCCCCAGCATTTT. This translates into CASSPDRGRHQPQHF.

This clone was seen more than once but under ten times. The rearrangement links TRBV27 to TRBJ2-7; 8 bases map to TRBD1. Looked up from germline, CDR1 is MNHEY and CDR2 is SMNVEV (reference sequence). The CDR3 loop spans 16 amino acids. V lost 7 bases, J lost 0 bases, and 11 bases stayed unmatched. Written as DNA, the CDR3 is TGTGCCAGCACCCCATCCGGGACAGGATTCTCCTACGAGCAGTACTTC. Translating gives CASTPSGTGFSYEQYF.

This clone was counted once. This chain links TRBV7-9 with TRBJ2-3; a weak D match, TRBD1 (6 bases). V was cut by 1 base and J by 2 bases, with 16 bases left in between. Looked up from germline, CDR1 is SEHNR and CDR2 is FQNEAQ (reference sequence). This CDR3 spans 17 amino acids. The chain's CDR3 is CASSLGQGMQNTDTQYF. Here the CDR3 DNA reads TGTGCCAGCAGCTTAGGTCAGGGGATGCAGAACACAGATACGCAGTATTTT.

The chain is built from TRBV28 and TRBJ1-5, with a tentative D call TRBD1 (5 bases). The length of the CDR3 is 15 residues. V gave up 5 bases and J gave up 5 bases, with 16 bases separating them. Germline CDR1 reads MDHEN; CDR2 reads SYDVKM. CDR3 residues: CASSPTVTEYQPQHF. The CDR3 nucleotides read TGTGCCAGCAGTCCCACCGTGACAGAATATCAGCCCCAGCATTTT. Based on the CDR3 plus reference TRBV28 and TRBJ1-5, the full variable domain is DVKVTQSSRYLVKRTGEKVFLECVQDMDHENMFWYRQDPGLGLRLIYFSYDVKMKEKGDIPEGYSVSREKKERFSLILESASTNQTSMYLCASSPTVTEYQPQHFGDGTRLSIL.

V usage is TRBV28 and J usage is TRBJ1-6; 7 bases are a match to TRBD1. Germline assignment: CDR1 MDHEN and CDR2 SYDVKM. V lost 6 bases and J lost 6; bases outside the gene matches: 5. The CDR3 extends over 14 amino acids. CDR3 region: CASSRGQTNSPLHF. DNA for the CDR3: TGTGCCAGCAGCCGGGGACAGACTAATTCACCCCTCCACTTT.

The gene calls are TRBV6-1 and TRBJ1-2; 7 bases line up with TRBD1. V was clipped by 2 bases and J by 2 bases; unmatched bases: 8. In germline, CDR1 is MNHNS, CDR2 SASEGT. This CDR3 has 16 amino acids. The CDR3, as DNA: TGTGCCAGCAGTGAATATCGGACAGGCATAAACTATGGCTACACCTTC. This translates into CASSEYRTGINYGYTF.

The chain combines TRBV4-1 with TRBJ1-1, with unresolved D. Germline V lookup: CDR1 MGHRA, CDR2 YSYEKL. V was clipped by 1 base and J by 1 base, with 10 bases between them. The CDR3 is 15 residues long. DNA of the CDR3: TGCGCCAGCAGCCAAGTTTACGGCAAGAACACTGAAGCTTTCTTT. Protein sequence: CASSQVYGKNTEAFF.

J is TRBJ2-7 and V is TRBV5-1; weak D call: TRBD1 (6 bases). This CDR3 has 14 residues. V lost 0 bases and J 5 bases, leaving 12 bases between the germline ends. Per the germline V gene, CDR1 is SGHRS and CDR2 is YFSETQ. The CDR3 nucleotides read TGCGCCAGCAGCTTGGCCCAGGGGTCCAACGAGCAGTACTTC. Translated, it gives CASSLAQGSNEQYF.

This chain joins TRBV28 and TRBJ1-1; TRBD1 matches 9 bases. The J segment lost 7 bases and the V segment lost 3 bases, leaving 9 bases of the junction unmatched. The germline gives CDR1 MDHEN, CDR2 SYDVKM. This CDR3 spans 15 amino acids. CDR3 coding DNA: TGTGCCAGCAGTTTTGGGGACAGGGTACATATTGAAGCTTTCTTT. It encodes CASSFGDRVHIEAFF.

The sample holds one count of this clone. This sequence joins TRBV5-1 and TRBJ1-2; 9 bases are a match to TRBD1. The CDR3 contains 14 residues. Germline V gene data show CDR1 as SGHRS and CDR2 as YFSETQ. V trimming: 4 bases; J trimming: 7 bases; junction bases outside the gene matches: 8. The CDR3 bases are TGCGCCAGCAGCGAGGGACAGGGTTCGGCTGGCTACACCTTC. Its protein is CASSEGQGSAGYTF.

The V call is TRBV28, the J call TRBJ1-5; tentatively, D is TRBD1 (6 bases). Trimming took off 6 bases at V and 7 bases at J, with 13 bases between the two ends. Germline V gene lookup returns CDR1 MDHEN and CDR2 SYDVKM. The CDR3 sequence is 13 residues long. CDR3 nucleotide sequence: TGTGCCAGCAGGTCAGGGGCAGGGCAGCCCCAGCATTTT. Translation gives CASRSGAGQPQHF. The variable domain in full, with the rest retrieved from reference TRBV28 and TRBJ1-5, is DVKVTQSSRYLVKRTGEKVFLECVQDMDHENMFWYRQDPGLGLRLIYFSYDVKMKEKGDIPEGYSVSREKKERFSLILESASTNQTSMYLCASRSGAGQPQHFGDGTRLSIL.

The chain combines TRBV7-2 with TRBJ1-1; 7 nucleotides match TRBD1. Trimming at V came to 5 bases and at J to 4 bases, leaving 10 bases not matched to a gene. The CDR3 consists of 15 residues. Germline V gives CDR1 SGHTA, CDR2 FQGNSA. CDR3 amino acids: CASSPRQGWVTEAFF. In DNA, the CDR3 is TGTGCCAGCAGCCCAAGACAGGGATGGGTCACTGAAGCTTTCTTT.

This rearrangement joins TRBV9 to TRBJ1-3; unclear D gene. Trimming left V 0 bases short and J 0 bases short, with 7 bases between. This CDR3 spans 15 amino acids. Germline loops: CDR1 SGDLS, CDR2 YYNGEE. The CDR3 DNA reads TGTGCCAGCAGCGTAGAGGGAGTCTCTGGAAACACCATATATTTT. This sequence encodes CASSVEGVSGNTIYF. Looking up the rest from reference TRBV9 and TRBJ1-3 gives the full variable domain: DSGVTQTPKHLITATGQRVTLRCSPRSGDLSVYWYQQSLDQGLQFLIQYYNGEERAKGNILERFSAQQFPDLHSELNLSSLELGDSALYFCASSVEGVSGNTIYFGEGSWLTVV.